The 27 T cell receptor beta chains below all came from one sample that was sequenced in a study of blood T cells in healthy people across ages. Using a J-beta primer mix together with a sample-barcoded 5' primer, a second PCR was run for roughly 6 to 12 cycles. TCRdb re-called the 5' RACE reads with MiXCR, one entry per CDR3 protein. The sample yields approximately 770,000 distinct CDR3 sequences, roughly 60% seen once. The sample was blood. The receptors shown here come from a man under 40 in good health.

This rearrangement joins TRBV6-1 to TRBJ2-4, with 8 bases matching TRBD2. CDR3 size: 17 residues. V dropped 0 bases and J dropped 0; count of bases not matched to a gene: 4. Germline-derived CDR1 and CDR2 are MNHNS and SASEGT. The CDR3 protein is CASSEASGGVAKNIQYF. In DNA form, the CDR3 reads TGTGCCAGCAGTGAAGCGAGCGGGGGCGTAGCCAAAAACATTCAGTACTTC.

This clonotype appeared once. The chain combines TRBV3-1 with TRBJ2-5; D remains unclear. The DNA end favors TRBJ2-7, so the J call may be wrong. Germline CDR1 LGHDT, CDR2 YNNKEL (reference sequence). CDR3 size: 12 residues. The CDR3 is CASSQGRIEQYF. The CDR3 DNA reads as TGTGCCAGCAGCCAAGGGCGCATCGAGCAGTACTTC.

The rearrangement links TRBV14 to TRBJ1-1; 7 nucleotides align to TRBD1. The CDR3 consists of 12 residues. Germline V gene lookup returns CDR1 SGHDN and CDR2 FVKESK. V lost 4 bases, J lost 10 bases, and 6 bases stayed unmatched. This CDR3 reads CASSPRGGVAFF. The CDR3 DNA reads TGTGCCAGCAGCCCCAGGGGGGGGGTAGCTTTCTTT.

The chain employs TRBV5-1 and TRBJ2-5; 8 positions match TRBD2. Trimming removed 0 bases from V and 2 bases from J; junction bases left unmatched: 12. Germline V gene data show CDR1 as SGHRS and CDR2 as YFSETQ. The CDR3 consists of 18 residues. In DNA form, the CDR3 reads TGCGCCAGCAGCTTGGCAGGGACTAGTCGAAACCCGCAAGAGACCCAGTACTTC. It codes for CASSLAGTSRNPQETQYF.

V and J are TRBV20-1 and TRBJ2-7; D unresolved. This CDR3 is built from 12 residues. Looked up from germline, CDR1 is DFQATT and CDR2 is SNEGSKA (reference sequence). V was clipped by 7 bases and J by 0 bases, with 10 bases between them. CDR3 residues: CSVRVSSYEQYF. The CDR3 DNA is TGCAGTGTCCGCGTAAGCTCCTACGAGCAGTACTTC.

The V call is TRBV7-3, the J call TRBJ2-3; 11 nucleotides line up with TRBD2. In germline, CDR1 is SGHTA, CDR2 FQGTGA. The CDR3 sequence is 21 residues long. The V gene end was trimmed by 4 bases and the J gene end by 0 bases; junction bases not matched to a gene: 18. CDR3 loop: CASSSQGAGTSGFTSTDTQYF. CDR3 coding DNA: TGTGCCAGCAGCTCCCAAGGGGCCGGGACTAGCGGCTTTACTAGCACAGATACGCAGTATTTT. Full variable domain (remainder filled in from reference TRBV7-3 and TRBJ2-3): GAGVSQTPSNKVTEKGKYVELRCDPISGHTALYWYRQSLGQGPEFLIYFQGTGAADDSGLPNDRFFAVRPEGSVSTLKIQRTERGDSAVYLCASSSQGAGTSGFTSTDTQYFGPGTRLTVL.

This clonotype was detected only a few times. The V and J genes are TRBV3-1 and TRBJ2-3; D is possibly TRBD2 (5 bases). The CDR3 spans 14 residues. Germline V gene data show CDR1 as LGHDT and CDR2 as YNNKEL (reference sequence). Trimming shortened V by 1 base and J by 8 bases, and 13 bases separated the two germline ends. The chain's CDR3 is CASSQGAPAGTQYF. CDR3 nucleotides: TGTGCCAGCAGCCAAGGAGCGCCCGCGGGTACGCAGTATTTT.

This chain links TRBV19 with TRBJ1-2, with a weak D call TRBD1 (6 bases). Per germline, CDR1 LNHDA and CDR2 SQIVND (reference sequence). V was trimmed by 7 bases and J by 2 bases, leaving 14 bases between them. This CDR3 is 14 amino acids long. In DNA, the CDR3 is TGTGCCAGTACACAAAGGGGGAACAACTATGGCTACACCTTC. As protein: CASTQRGNNYGYTF.

The genes are TRBV11-3 and TRBJ2-3; 7 bases match TRBD1. Per the germline V gene, CDR1 is SGHNT and CDR2 is YENEEA. The V and J ends lost 3 bases and 3 bases, in that order; junction bases with no gene match: 3. The length of the CDR3 is 14 residues. CDR3 DNA sequence: TGTGCCAGCAGCTTGACAGGGAAGACAGATACGCAGTATTTT. Its protein is CASSLTGKTDTQYF.

V is TRBV5-1 and J is TRBJ2-7; D unresolved. V lost 0 bases to trimming and J lost 3 bases, with 13 bases between them. Per the germline V gene, CDR1 is SGHRS and CDR2 is YFSETQ. The CDR3 has 15 amino acids. The CDR3 sequence: CASSLGLASGYEQYF. CDR3 sequence (DNA): TGCGCCAGCAGCTTGGGGCTGGCTTCTGGCTACGAGCAGTACTTC.

A single count supports this clonotype. The chain links TRBV27 to TRBJ1-5; D unclear. This CDR3 has 14 amino acids. Germline V gene sequence: CDR1 MNHEY, CDR2 SMNVEV (reference sequence). The V and J ends lost 4 bases and 0 bases respectively, with 7 bases between them. The CDR3 DNA reads as TGTGCCAGCAGTTCAGCTGGTAGCAATCAGCCCCAGCATTTT. Its translation is CASSSAGSNQPQHF.

The CDR3 sequence is CASSLADRADTQYF. The CDR3 nucleotides are TGCGCCAGCAGCTTGGCGGACAGGGCAGATACGCAGTATTTT. This rearrangement joins TRBV5-1 to TRBJ2-3, with 8 bases identical to TRBD1. The CDR3 sequence is 14 residues long. Losses at the gene ends were 0 bases for V and 4 bases for J; bases not matched to a gene: 1. From germline, CDR1 is SGHRS and CDR2 YFSETQ.

V usage is TRBV28 and J usage is TRBJ2-7, with 7 bases that match TRBD2. Germline CDR1 is MDHEN and CDR2 is SYDVKM. V lost 5 bases and J lost 7; bases outside the gene matches: 14. There are 15 residues in the CDR3. CDR3 nucleotide sequence: TGTGCCAGCAGTATGGAGGGAGGGCGGAAAAGTGAGCAGTACTTC. Its translation is CASSMEGGRKSEQYF.

CDR3 sequence: CSARDSLNYGYTF. The CDR3 DNA is TGCAGTGCCCGGGACAGCTTAAACTATGGCTACACCTTC. The chain links TRBV20-1 to TRBJ1-2; the match to TRBD1 covers 7 bases. CDR1 DFQATT and CDR2 SNEGSKA come from the germline V gene (reference sequence). CDR3 length: 13 amino acids. The junction had 6 bases not matched to a gene; V was cut back by 6 bases and J by 2 bases.

The chain has TRBV12-3 or TRBV12-4 and TRBJ2-5; D call uncertain. Trimming cost V 7 bases and J 5 bases, with 14 bases left between them. This CDR3 is built from 13 residues. The CDR3: CASKGSIGETQYF. DNA of the CDR3: TGTGCCAGCAAAGGAAGTATTGGCGAGACCCAGTACTTC.

This clonotype was counted only a few times. The chain combines TRBV7-2 with TRBJ2-3; no reliable D call. Per the germline V gene, CDR1 is SGHTA and CDR2 is FQGNSA. V gave up 0 bases and J gave up 9 bases, with 7 bases separating them. The CDR3 is 12 residues long. Here the CDR3 reads CASSLAGSTQYF. Here the CDR3 DNA reads TGTGCCAGCAGCTTAGCTGGGTCAACGCAGTATTTT.

Only a few counts were recorded for this clonotype. The rearrangement joins TRBV29-1 to TRBJ2-5, with 11 bases lining up with TRBD2. Germline CDR1 reads SQVTM; CDR2 reads ANQGSEA. The CDR3 loop spans 16 amino acids. After removal of 0 bases from V and 4 bases from J, the junction contained 7 bases not matched to a gene. The CDR3 region is CSVEDQLAGVPETQYF. CDR3 DNA: TGCAGCGTTGAAGATCAACTAGCGGGAGTCCCAGAGACCCAGTACTTC.

This sequence joins TRBV29-1 and TRBJ2-3; the match to TRBD1 covers 12 bases. Unmatched junction bases numbered 9, after V lost 6 bases and J lost 5 bases. The V gene's germline CDR1 is SQVTM and CDR2 ANQGSEA. CDR3 length equals 15 residues. For the CDR3, the DNA is TGCAGCGTCCAACAGGGACAGGGGGCGGGAGATACGCAGTATTTT. Translating it yields CSVQQGQGAGDTQYF.

This sequence joins TRBV29-1 and TRBJ2-1; 9 nucleotides align to TRBD2. The germline CDR1 and CDR2 sequences are SQVTM and ANQGSEA. V trimming: 0 bases; J trimming: 7 bases; junction bases outside the gene matches: 10. CDR3 size: 16 residues. The DNA of the CDR3 is TGCAGCGTTGAAGATCTGGTGACTAGCGGTATGAATGAGCAGTTCTTC. Translated: CSVEDLVTSGMNEQFF.

The chain has TRBV20-1 and TRBJ2-3; D is possibly TRBD1 or TRBD2 (5 bases each). The CDR3 consists of 16 residues. Trimming took 1 base from V and 1 from J, leaving 15 bases between them. Germline V gene data show CDR1 as DFQATT and CDR2 as SNEGSKA (reference sequence). DNA of the CDR3: TGCAGTGCTAGAGGGGGAACGAGGGGTCGCACAGATACGCAGTATTTT. Translation gives CSARGGTRGRTDTQYF.

This rearrangement joins TRBV6-6 to TRBJ1-2; D is perhaps TRBD1 (5 bases). From germline, CDR1 is MNHNY and CDR2 SVGAGI (reference sequence). Trimming shortened V by 5 bases and J by 4 bases, and 23 bases separated the two germline ends. CDR3 length: 17 amino acids. CDR3 nucleotides: TGTGCCAGCAGTCCAACCGCACAGGCCTGGGGGGGCTATGGCTACACCTTC. Translating it yields CASSPTAQAWGGYGYTF.

The genes are TRBV9 and TRBJ1-2; D is possibly TRBD1 (5 bases). The CDR3 is made up of 14 amino acids. With 6 bases removed from V and 8 bases from J, the gap between germline ends came to 20 bases. Germline-derived CDR1 and CDR2 are SGDLS and YYNGEE. Here the CDR3 reads CASTITDTNRGYTF. In DNA, the CDR3 is TGTGCCAGCACCATAACCGACACAAACAGGGGCTACACCTTC.

The V gene is TRBV7-2, the J gene TRBJ2-3; no firm D call. The V gene's germline CDR1 is SGHTA and CDR2 FQGNSA. Trimming took off 2 bases at V and 10 bases at J, with 10 bases between the two ends. CDR3 length equals 12 residues. Here the CDR3 reads CASSLYPGPQYF. Written as DNA, the CDR3 is TGTGCCAGCAGCTTATATCCCGGGCCGCAGTATTTT.

This chain connects TRBV3-1 to TRBJ2-7, with unresolved D. Germline V gene data show CDR1 as LGHDT and CDR2 as YNNKEL (reference sequence). V lost 0 bases to trimming and J lost 3 bases, with 9 bases between them. The CDR3 is 14 residues long. This CDR3 reads CASSQEGTYYEQYF. DNA of the CDR3: TGTGCCAGCAGCCAAGAGGGCACATACTACGAGCAGTACTTC.

The gene calls are TRBV4-1 and TRBJ2-1; D unresolved. The CDR3 contains 16 residues. Trimming shortened V by 0 bases and J by 3 bases, and 12 bases separated the two germline ends. CDR1 is MGHRA, CDR2 YSYEKL, per germline. The CDR3 loop reads CASSQDAASIYNEQFF. Written as DNA, the CDR3 is TGCGCCAGCAGCCAAGATGCAGCCAGCATCTACAATGAGCAGTTCTTC.

This clonotype was counted between two and nine times. The chain's CDR3 is CASSFTPPSGGYEQYF. The CDR3 DNA sequence: TGTGCCAGCAGCTTTACTCCGCCTAGCGGGGGCTACGAGCAGTACTTC. The chain uses TRBV7-2 and TRBJ2-7, with 10 nucleotides matching TRBD2. The CDR3 extends over 16 amino acids. Germline values: CDR1 SGHTA, CDR2 FQGNSA. V lost 3 bases, J lost 3 bases, and 8 bases stayed unmatched.

The chain's CDR3 is CASSQGLGQGGVYGYTF. Here the CDR3 DNA reads TGTGCCAGCAGCCAAGGACTCGGCCAGGGAGGTGTCTATGGCTACACCTTC. This rearrangement joins TRBV3-1 to TRBJ1-2; TRBD1 is a possible D gene (5 bases). Trimming shortened V by 1 base and J by 4 bases, and 19 bases separated the two germline ends. The CDR3 spans 17 residues. CDR1 LGHDT and CDR2 YNNKEL come from the germline V gene (reference sequence).